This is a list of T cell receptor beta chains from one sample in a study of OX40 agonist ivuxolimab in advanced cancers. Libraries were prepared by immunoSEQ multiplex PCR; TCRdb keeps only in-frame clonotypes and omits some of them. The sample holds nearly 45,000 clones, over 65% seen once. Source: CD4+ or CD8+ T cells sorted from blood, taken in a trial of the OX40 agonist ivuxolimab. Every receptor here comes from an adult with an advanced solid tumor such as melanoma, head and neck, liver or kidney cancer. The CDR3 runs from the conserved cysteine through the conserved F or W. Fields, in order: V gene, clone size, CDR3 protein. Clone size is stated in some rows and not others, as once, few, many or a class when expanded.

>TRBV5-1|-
CASSPGQGGAGYTF
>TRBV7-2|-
CARTGGRGHRQPQHF
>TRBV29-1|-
CSVEGGGAFTDTQYF
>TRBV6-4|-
CASSEGFGYTF
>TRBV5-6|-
CASSFGSSDYEQYF
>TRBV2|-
CASSEAGDSIYTEAFF
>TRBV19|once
CASSPGTATYEQYF
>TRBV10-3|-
CAISEDGASYEQYF
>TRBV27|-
CASSPGGLNYGYTF
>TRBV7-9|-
CASSLVGFDSNQPQHF
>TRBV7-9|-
CASSLGAGGIRGNEQFF
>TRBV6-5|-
CASSYGAEAFF
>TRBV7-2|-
CASSFDPENEAFF
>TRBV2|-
CASWIGETQYF
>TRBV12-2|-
CASEARQETQYF
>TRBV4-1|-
CASSQGVAGSQETQYF
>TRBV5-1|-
CASSYWTENYEQYF
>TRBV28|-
CASSWTGWGEKLFF
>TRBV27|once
CASRPGGEYYEQYF
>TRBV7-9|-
CASSSQRDLKTQYF
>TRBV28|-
CASRSLLDNPYEQYF
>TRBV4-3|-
CASSQDTGSGKNIQYF
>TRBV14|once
CASRQETTGVETQYF
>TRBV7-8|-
CASSSVQGAEYEQYF
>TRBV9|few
CASSVGWGTEAFF
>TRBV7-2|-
CASSYRGLAYGYTF
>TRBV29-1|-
CSVPSGPSNTGELFF
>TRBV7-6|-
CASSFGLEQFF
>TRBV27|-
CASSLGGPQFF
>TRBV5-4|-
CASSLWGGNTEAFF
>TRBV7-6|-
CASSGTIIDTQYF
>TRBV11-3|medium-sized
CASEAPGPSPDTQYF
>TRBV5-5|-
CASSLGVGTYEQYF
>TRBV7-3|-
CASSLTQGSDTQYF
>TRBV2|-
CASSDQGYEQYF
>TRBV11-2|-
CASSGPGLAGVETQYF
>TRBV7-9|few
CASSPPFPRYNEQFF
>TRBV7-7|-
CASSLDASSGNTIYF
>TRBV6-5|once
CASSFTPGETGELFF
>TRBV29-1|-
CSVESGGGYTF
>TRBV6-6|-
CASFGPSRSSYEQYF
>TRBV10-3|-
CAISESDTYYGYTF
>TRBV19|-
CASSTKGDWDTQYF
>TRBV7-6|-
CASSLNPPGQSYEQYF
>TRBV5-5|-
CASSWDEGNQPQHF
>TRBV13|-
CASVPSAGVYTDTQYF
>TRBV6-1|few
CASSLTGTYGNTIYF
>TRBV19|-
CASSMAGGGTEAFF
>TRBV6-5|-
CASSQDRNTEAFF
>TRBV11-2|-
CASSFLSSNEQFF
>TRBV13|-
CASSPRLAGGEETQYF
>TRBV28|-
CASSFAPSGSANYGYTF
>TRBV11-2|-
CASSLGGGRYNEQFF
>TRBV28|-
CASRCEPRTGGTYEQYF